This TCR beta chain is from a study of a mutant IDH1 vaccine in newly diagnosed glioma. From germline, CDR1 is SEHNR and CDR2 FQNEAQ (reference sequence). Trimming cost V 4 bases and J 11 bases, with 20 bases left between them. CDR3 length: 14 residues. Generated by immunoSEQ multiplex PCR, the TCRdb table keeps only in-frame clones and is missing some. The data show under 40,000 clones, with roughly 77% seen just once and approximately 2.9% held by the top ten. Time point reported: week 35, safety follow-up. Each dose of the vaccine consisted of 300 ug of mutant IDH1 20-mer peptide, with topical imiquimod. Turning to this clone: No antigen is known for it.

This material consisted of PBMCs, taken from a glioma patient whose treatment included an IDH1 peptide vaccine. This rearrangement joins TRBV7-9 to TRBJ1-1, with D possibly TRBD1 on 5 matching bases. This sequence originates from a middle-aged man with glioma. Some clones in this sample may be carry-over from other donors' samples. CDR3 region: CASSSSGAGLVAFF. The CDR3 DNA sequence: TGTGCCAGCAGCTCAAGTGGGGCAGGGCTAGTCGCTTTCTTT.